Sequencing of this T cell receptor (beta chain) was carried out in a study of regulatory T cells in long-lasting Graves disease (dated by TCRdb to the early 2020s). Study-wide context: Patients with newly diagnosed Graves' disease had been on antithyroid drugs for under 3 months. This study used TCR sequencing and RNA sequencing of peripheral blood to compare persistent Graves' disease patients against newly diagnosed Graves' disease patients. The study was registered as a clinical trial and conducted in China. A total of roughly 33 samples were covered by TCR sequencing, comprising roughly 13 persistent and around 20 newly diagnosed Graves' disease patients.

Broad study findings and their caveats: Because the primary lesion, thyroid tissue, could not be accessed, the study looked at peripheral blood alone. Only the TCR beta chain was sequenced and analyzed. The authors acknowledged the small sample size as a limitation that may reduce accuracy. Compared with newly diagnosed patients, persistent Graves' disease patients had lower TCR Shannon entropy and fewer highly expanded clones, which suggests clonal expansion. Patients with persistent disease shared more public clonotypes (about 2,700) than newly diagnosed patients did (about 970). TRBV28, TRBJ1-2 and TRBJ2-5 were preferentially used in persistent disease, while TRBV20-1 and TRBJ2-1 were favored in newly diagnosed disease.

What the time point label conveys for this sample: newly diagnosed GD, antithyroid drugs for less than 3 months. For both TCR sequencing and RNA sequencing, RNA was extracted from PBMCs using TRIzol. The diagnosis of Graves' disease was made according to American Thyroid Association guidelines. The patients came from an endocrinology department in Xi'an, China. From each patient, roughly 9 milliliters of peripheral blood was collected into an EDTA anticoagulant tube. Ficoll Paque Plus density gradient separation was used to isolate PBMCs, and no additional T cell sorting was done. An Agilent 2100 Bioanalyzer and agarose gel were used to assess RNA quality, and a NanoDrop 2000 was used to measure RNA concentration. Via the germline V gene, CDR1 is SNHLY and CDR2 FYNNEI. The CDR3 spans 13 residues, from the cysteine through the phenylalanine. Just CDR3 DNA is preserved here, 39 bases in frame from base 1.

Library prep was done by multiplex PCR. Instrument used: Illumina HiSeq 4000. TCR beta libraries were built with iRepertoire HTBI primers and Arm-PCR amplification of CDR3 regions. PCR products were gel purified before sequencing. From the authors' description of their analysis: Across samples, roughly 60 TRBV and 15 or so TRBJ segments were identified and used for gene usage analysis of CDR3 amino acid clonotypes. COPE and FqMerger were used to merge the filtered high-quality paired reads into contigs. BLAST was used to align contigs to IMGT TRBV, TRBD and TRBJ reference genes, and CDR3 was defined according to IMGT. Any clonotype with a frequency above 0.1% was counted as a highly expanded clone. Shannon entropy served as the measure of repertoire diversity, while the Gini coefficient captured V-J evenness. Clonotypes shared by more than one individual were considered public. TCRdb ran its own pipeline on the public reads, namely fastp trimming at Q25 and MiXCR clone calling, and kept in-frame beta chains. Duplicate CDR3 protein sequences are folded into a single record with the most common DNA and genes. The V and J calls here are based on TCRdb, not the publication. This sample holds some 460,000 distinct CDR3 sequences; about a sixth were observed only once. Jointly, the top ten make up less than 15% of the sample.

In its sample, this clonotype was seen many times. Its binding antigen is unknown. Qualities for individual bases were not recorded, and no much larger clone is one base off. The same sample was also used in a study of T cells in Graves' hyperthyroidism and ophthalmopathy. Looking at the second paper: Stable Graves' hyperthyroidism was defined as the absence of progression to ophthalmopathy over 18 months of follow-up. Hyperthyroidism patients were newly diagnosed, had a disease duration of under 2 months, and were aged 18 to 65 years. Exclusion was applied to patients with uncontrolled infections, other autoimmune diseases, pregnancy or lactation. Clinical symptoms, serum thyroxine and TRAb, thyroid ultrasound, and orbital computed tomography formed the basis for the diagnoses. A first-round RT-PCR of the TCR CDR3 used the HTBI primer set with the Qiagen OneStep RT-PCR kit. Most expanded thyroid clonotypes (frequency above 0.001) were also found in blood, which suggests that blood repertoires may mirror thyroid immune responses. Ophthalmopathy was separated from stable hyperthyroidism by a 13 V-J signature model, with roughly 88% sensitivity and about 81% specificity obtained in cross-validation and 80%/75% obtained in testing. In validation, progression to ophthalmopathy was predicted by the model with almost 71% sensitivity and around 75% specificity, a median of around 6.5 months before onset. A discovery cohort of approximately 97 patients, roughly 43 with Graves' ophthalmopathy and approximately 55 with stable Graves' hyperthyroidism, was used to find distinguishing TCR V-J signatures. Whether ophthalmopathy could be predicted prospectively was tested in an independent validation cohort made up of about 18 hyperthyroidism patients plus 17 patients who later progressed to ophthalmopathy. The roughly 91 discovery patients were randomly divided into training and test sets at a 7:3 ratio. The study also compared thyroid tissue and blood T-cell repertoires from more than five Graves' hyperthyroidism patients. Once sampling was done, hyperthyroidism patients were given methimazole at a starting dose of 30 mg daily, whereas ophthalmopathy patients were given high-dose intravenous methylprednisolone. The libraries were constructed in a second round of multiplex PCR and then size-selected and purified. Paired-end sequencing of the libraries was performed with 100 bp reads on an Illumina HiSeq2000. Raw data were processed with SOAPnuke, discarding reads with adapters, uncalled bases, mean Phred below 15, or no exact constant-primer or identifier match. COPE v1.2.5 was used to merge the high-quality paired reads, and each unique nucleotide sequence was defined as a clonotype. MiTCR v1.1 was used to align the clonotypes against IMGT TRBV, TRBD and TRBJ reference segments. The analysis included only V-J combinations with a frequency above 0.0001, which together covered 99% to 99.2% of the repertoires. A TCS score was defined as the ratio between F50 (clonal expansion) and ExV (chaos), using BLOSUM62-based TCRdist between CDR3 peptides within each V-J. Welch's t-statistics and random forest reduced 514 V-J features to roughly 13, which were used in a naive Bayes classifier (R e1071). No statistical method was used to set the sample size in advance, and investigators knew the group allocation. The paper reports TCR Vbeta CDR3 sequencing of about 140 peripheral blood samples: over 40 ophthalmopathy, 70 to 85 hyperthyroidism and around 17 progressor patients.

Sequencing was performed on peripheral blood mononuclear cells (PBMCs), taken at new diagnosis, from a patient treated with antithyroid drugs. This sequence uses TRBV2 and TRBJ2-7; perhaps TRBD1 is the D gene, with 6 bases matching. This TCR was recovered from a man in his forties or fifties with Graves disease. Donor details come from another sample of the same person, matched by shared clones. This receptor has the CDR3 CAVLGQSSYEQYF. The sequenced DNA: TGTGCGGTCCTAGGACAGAGCTCCTACGAGCAGTACTTC.